A single sample gave rise to the 21 T cell receptor beta chains below, sequenced in a study of monozygotic twins with inflammatory bowel disease. TCRdb derives one entry per CDR3 protein from the 5' RACE reads, leaving out DNA. The sample's table shows 200,000 to 250,000 distinct CDR3 sequences. Sequencing input: blood. The source is a human donor with ulcerative colitis or Crohn's disease, or a healthy co-twin of an affected twin (not recorded which).

The chain carries TRBV18 and TRBJ2-7; as DNA is missing, the TRBD2 call by TCRdb cannot be tested. Germline V gene data show CDR1 as KGHSH and CDR2 as LQKENI. This CDR3 spans 15 amino acids. The CDR3 loop reads CASSPASGGAQEQYF.

The rearrangement uses TRBV5-1 and TRBJ1-4. Germline V CDR1 and CDR2: SGHRS, YFSETQ. The CDR3 sequence is 14 residues long. The CDR3 is CAGRPRATNEKLFF.

The V gene is TRBV6-5, the J gene TRBJ2-3; TCRdb gives TRBD2 as the D gene, but with no DNA this cannot be confirmed. In germline, CDR1 is MNHEY, CDR2 SVGAGI. The CDR3 contains 16 residues. The CDR3 loop reads CASSSASGGQTDTQYF.

The gene calls are TRBV7-8 and TRBJ1-6; TCRdb designates TRBD1, a call that cannot be tested without DNA. The CDR3 has 13 residues. The germline V gene has CDR1 SGHVS and CDR2 FQNEAQ. CDR3 residues: CASVDRGSSPLHF. Based on the CDR3 plus reference TRBV7-8 and TRBJ1-6, the full variable domain is GAGVSQSPRYKVAKRGQDVALRCDPISGHVSLFWYQQALGQGPEFLTYFQNEAQLDKSGLPSDRFFAERPEGSVSTLKIQRTQQEDSAVYLCASVDRGSSPLHFGNGTRLTVT.

V usage is TRBV6-2 or TRBV6-3 and J usage is TRBJ1-1; TCRdb lists TRBD1, though no DNA is available to test this call. This CDR3 comprises 16 residues. Germline CDR1 and CDR2: MNHEY and SVGEGT. The CDR3 reads CASSYITGLRNTEAFF.

V is TRBV27 and J is TRBJ1-1; TCRdb indicates TRBD1, and absent DNA this call remains unverified. The CDR3 is 16 residues long. From germline, CDR1 is MNHEY and CDR2 SMNVEV (reference sequence). The CDR3 sequence: CASRDTGGGSYTEAFF.

The chain combines TRBV5-4 with TRBJ1-4; TCRdb names TRBD1, which stays unverified in the absence of DNA. This CDR3 spans 13 amino acids. Looked up from germline, CDR1 is SGHNT and CDR2 is YYREEE (reference sequence). The CDR3 reads CASSLSRGEKLFF.

The chain employs TRBV5-6 and TRBJ2-1; TCRdb proposes TRBD1, but this gene call is untestable without DNA. This CDR3 is built from 16 residues. Germline V gives CDR1 SGHDT, CDR2 YYEEEE. The CDR3 protein is CASSSGSARGYNEQFF.

The CDR3 spells CSEADRENTEAFF. The chain couples TRBV29-1 to TRBJ1-1; TCRdb reports TRBD1, a call that lacks DNA to check it against. Germline CDR1 SQVTM, CDR2 ANQGSEA. The CDR3 is 13 residues long.

The CDR3 loop is CAIRAGNTEAFF. J is TRBJ1-1 and V is TRBV10-3. This CDR3 region has 12 residues. Germline values: CDR1 ENHRY, CDR2 SYGVKD.

The chain joins TRBV7-2 to TRBJ1-2. The CDR3 totals 15 residues. CDR1 and CDR2 from the germline V gene are SGHTA and FQGNSA. The CDR3 reads CASSSTFSNLYGYTF. Based on the CDR3 plus reference TRBV7-2 and TRBJ1-2, the full variable domain is GAGVSQSPSNKVTEKGKDVELRCDPISGHTALYWYRQSLGQGLEFLIYFQGNSAPDKSGLPSDRFSAERTGGSVSTLTIQRTQQEDSAVYLCASSSTFSNLYGYTFGSGTRLTVV.

The CDR3: CASSSRPGTGNTIYF. This chain joins TRBV11-2 and TRBJ1-3; TCRdb indicates TRBD1, and absent DNA this call remains unverified. Germline CDR1 reads SGHAT; CDR2 reads FQNNGV. This CDR3 has 15 amino acids.

This rearrangement joins TRBV14 to TRBJ2-1; the TRBD1 assignment by TCRdb is unverifiable without DNA. From germline, CDR1 is SGHDN and CDR2 FVKESK. This CDR3 has 13 residues. This CDR3 reads CASSVQLYNEQFF.

The V gene is TRBV12-3 or TRBV12-4, the J gene TRBJ1-1. The length of the CDR3 is 11 residues. This chain's CDR3 is CASRGIDGAFF.

The chain is built from TRBV12-3 or TRBV12-4 and TRBJ1-1; TCRdb names TRBD1, which stays unverified in the absence of DNA. The CDR3 loop spans 14 amino acids. Here the CDR3 reads CASSRPGTSGWAFF.

The chain uses TRBV2 and TRBJ1-5. The CDR3 has 12 residues. Germline V gene lookup returns CDR1 SNHLY and CDR2 FYNNEI. The CDR3 spells CASSDFPQPQHF.

The CDR3 reads CASSYPGGLETQYF. The chain couples TRBV11-2 to TRBJ2-5; TCRdb gives TRBD1 as the D gene, but with no DNA this cannot be confirmed. CDR1 is SGHAT, CDR2 FQNNGV, per germline. CDR3 length: 14 residues.

The V call is TRBV18, the J call TRBJ1-1. Germline V lookup: CDR1 KGHSH, CDR2 LQKENI. This CDR3 has 11 amino acids. CDR3 residues: CASSPRRVAFF. The full variable domain, with the rest looked up from reference TRBV18 and TRBJ1-1, is NAGVMQNPRHLVRRRGQEARLRCSPMKGHSHVYWYRQLPEEGLKFMVYLQKENIIDESGMPKERFSAEFPKEGPSILRIQQVVRGDSAAYFCASSPRRVAFFGQGTRLTVV.

This chain links TRBV20-1 with TRBJ1-2. Germline V gene data show CDR1 as DFQATT and CDR2 as SNEGSKA (reference sequence). CDR3 length: 14 residues. Here the CDR3 reads CSASTTWGYYGYTF.

The CDR3 sequence is CASSFIPRGGDTQYF. This rearrangement joins TRBV7-2 to TRBJ2-3; TCRdb proposes TRBD1, but this gene call is untestable without DNA. CDR3 length equals 15 residues. Germline-derived CDR1 and CDR2 are SGHTA and FQGNSA.

The chain links TRBV9 to TRBJ1-6; absent DNA, TCRdb's TRBD1 call cannot be checked. Looked up from germline, CDR1 is SGDLS and CDR2 is YYNGEE. The CDR3 extends over 14 amino acids. The CDR3 here is CASSVGTYNSPLHF.